These T cell receptor beta chains were read from a single sample in a study of blood T cell repertoires in COVID-19. TCRdb keeps only in-frame clones here, not all; method: immunoSEQ multiplex PCR. Found here are 200,000 or so clones, 65% to 85% of them singletons; the top ten hold roughly 7%. Material: PBMCs or T cells enriched from blood (not recorded which). Receptors originate from a man aged 40-50 years who had recovered from COVID-19. The CDR3 runs from the conserved cysteine through the conserved F or W. D genes are given only for firm matches. Size is omitted from some rows. Given values are once, few, many or a class for expanded clones.

abundance	j_gene	d_gene	v_gene	CDR3aa	CDR3nt
.	TRBJ2-6	.	TRBV29-1	CSVDEASGANVLTF	TGCAGCGTTGATGAGGCTTCTGGGGCCAACGTCCTGACTTTC
.	TRBJ1-2	TRBD1	TRBV5-1	CASSLQGRDGYTF	TGCGCCAGCAGCTTACAGGGGCGCGATGGCTACACCTTC
.	TRBJ1-5	TRBD1	TRBV15	CATSRGTGGYSNQPQHF	TGTGCCACCAGCAGGGGTACAGGGGGCTATAGCAATCAGCCCCAGCATTTT
.	TRBJ1-2	.	TRBV5-1	CASSPQTYGYTF	TGCGCCAGCAGCCCCCAGACATATGGCTACACCTTC
.	TRBJ2-2	TRBD2	TRBV5-1	CASSLRGEAGELFF	TGCGCCAGCAGCCTACGGGGGGAGGCCGGGGAGCTGTTTTTT
.	TRBJ1-5	TRBD1	TRBV3-1/TRBV3-2	CASSKGQGGQPQHF	TGTGCCAGCAGCAAGGGACAGGGGGGACAGCCCCAGCATTTT
.	TRBJ2-3	.	TRBV7-2	CASSLNGALAADTQYF	TGTGCCAGCAGCTTAAACGGGGCACTAGCAGCAGATACGCAGTATTTT
once	TRBJ1-5	TRBD1	TRBV7-8	CASSSTGTDNQPQHF	TGTGCCAGCAGCTCGACCGGGACAGACAATCAGCCCCAGCATTTT
.	TRBJ1-4	.	TRBV9	CASSVGGANEKLFF	TGTGCCAGCAGCGTTGGGGGGGCTAATGAAAAACTGTTTTTT
.	TRBJ1-1	TRBD1	TRBV7-2	CASSGGRGLTEAFF	TGTGCCAGCAGCGGAGGCAGGGGGCTCACTGAAGCTTTCTTT